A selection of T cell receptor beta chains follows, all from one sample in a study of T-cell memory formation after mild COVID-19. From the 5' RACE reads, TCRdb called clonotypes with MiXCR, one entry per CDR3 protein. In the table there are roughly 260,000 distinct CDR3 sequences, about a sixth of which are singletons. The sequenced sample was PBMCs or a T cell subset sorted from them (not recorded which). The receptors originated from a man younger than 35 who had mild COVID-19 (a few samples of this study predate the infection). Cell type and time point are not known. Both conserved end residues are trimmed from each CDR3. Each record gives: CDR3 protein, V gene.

ASSWGQANSPLH	TRBV5-1
ASSQKQLAGGQNTDTQY	TRBV4-2
ASSYLAGPDTQY	TRBV12-3/TRBV12-4
ASSQTLSTDTQY	TRBV6-6
ASSYSTSGLGEKLF	TRBV6-5
ASTGRARQPQH	TRBV12-3/TRBV12-4
ASSLVAGGVVWT	TRBV7-9
ASSLEPGQDSPLH	TRBV5-1
ASSWVGQETQY	TRBV6-2/TRBV6-3
ATSEGEETQY	TRBV10-3
SARSKRGNTDTQY	TRBV20-1
ASSLDGTYNEQF	TRBV5-5
ASSTIRGSTNEKLF	TRBV6-1
SASRPGNEKLF	TRBV20-1